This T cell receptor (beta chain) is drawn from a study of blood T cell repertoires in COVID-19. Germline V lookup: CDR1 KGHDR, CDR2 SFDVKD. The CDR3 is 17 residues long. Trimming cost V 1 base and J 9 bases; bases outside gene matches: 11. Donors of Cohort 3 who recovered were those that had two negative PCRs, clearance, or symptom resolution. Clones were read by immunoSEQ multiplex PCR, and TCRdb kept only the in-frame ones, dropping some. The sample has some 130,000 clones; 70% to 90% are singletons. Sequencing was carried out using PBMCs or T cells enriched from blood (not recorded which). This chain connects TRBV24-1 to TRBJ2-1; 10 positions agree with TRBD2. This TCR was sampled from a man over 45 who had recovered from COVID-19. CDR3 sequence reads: CATSDFSAGGPQSEQFF. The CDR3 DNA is TGTGCCACCAGTGATTTCTCAGCGGGAGGGCCTCAGAGTGAGCAGTTCTTC.